This T cell receptor (beta chain) was recovered during a study of Ad26.COV2.S vaccination and SARS-CoV-2 variants. Treatment here: over 15 received Ad26.COV2.S at low or high dose, single or two shots; about 5 received placebo; per-sample allocation not given. The samples were gathered on day 63 after the first injection of vaccine or placebo. Data came from immunoSEQ multiplex PCR; TCRdb stores just in-frame clones and leaves some out. Among about 250,000 clones listed, 87% were seen once. CDR3 length equals 16 residues. Germline loops: CDR1 MGHRA, CDR2 YSYEKL. Deletions cut 0 bases from V and 0 bases from J, with 9 bases between.

This sequence was found in a person aged 18 to 59 who received the Ad26.COV2.S COVID-19 vaccine or a placebo. This specimen consisted of peripheral blood, obtained in a trial of Ad26.COV2.S vaccine versus placebo. The gene calls are TRBV4-1 and TRBJ1-5; a possible D gene is TRBD1 (6 bases). CDR3 DNA sequence: TGCGCCAGCAGCCAAGACCAGGGGAATAGCAATCAGCCCCAGCATTTT. This encodes CASSQDQGNSNQPQHF.